This TCR beta chain was obtained from a study of T-cell memory formation after mild COVID-19. Turning to the study itself: TCR clusters showed largely donor specificity.

The TCR alpha and TCR beta cDNA libraries, bearing sample barcodes and UMIs, were generated by 5'RACE using constant-segment primers. TCRdb used MiXCR to reprocess the 5' RACE reads, holding one entry per CDR3 protein. The profile shows roughly 340,000 distinct CDR3 sequences, more than 15% of them singletons. CDR1 is LGHDT and CDR2 is YNNKEL in the germline V gene (reference sequence). This CDR3 spans 14 amino acids. Study results and limitations: The finding that pre-infection memory included some responding clones suggested that cross-reactive memory joined. A second wave expanding day 15 to 37 was CD4+-biased; contracting clones were balanced.

Points on this clonotype: Antigen: not known.

What was sequenced was PBMCs or a T cell subset sorted from them (not recorded which). The receptor was derived from a man aged 18 to 35 who had mild COVID-19 (a few samples of this study predate the infection). Cell type and time point are not known. This chain uses TRBV3-1 with TRBJ2-7, with 7 positions matching TRBD2. DNA for the CDR3: TGTGCCAGCAGCCAAACGGAAGCTGGGGGGGAGCAGTGCGTC. Residues: CASSQTEAGGEQCV.